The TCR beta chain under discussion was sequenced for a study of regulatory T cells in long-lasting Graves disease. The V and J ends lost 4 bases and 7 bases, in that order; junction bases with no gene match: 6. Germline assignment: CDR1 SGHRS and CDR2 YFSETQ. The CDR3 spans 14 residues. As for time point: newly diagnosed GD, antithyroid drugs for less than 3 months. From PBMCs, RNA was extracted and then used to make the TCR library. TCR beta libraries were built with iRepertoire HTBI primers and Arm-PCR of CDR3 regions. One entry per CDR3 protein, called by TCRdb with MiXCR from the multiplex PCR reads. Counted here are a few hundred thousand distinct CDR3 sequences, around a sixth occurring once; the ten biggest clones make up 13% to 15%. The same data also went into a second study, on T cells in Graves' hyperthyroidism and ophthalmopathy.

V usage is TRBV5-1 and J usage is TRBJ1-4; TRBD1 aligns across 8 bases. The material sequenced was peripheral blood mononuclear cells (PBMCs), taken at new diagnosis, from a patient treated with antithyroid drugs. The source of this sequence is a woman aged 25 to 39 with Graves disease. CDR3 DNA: TGCGCCAGCAGCGACCGGGACAGGCCTGAAAAACTGTTTTTT. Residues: CASSDRDRPEKLFF.